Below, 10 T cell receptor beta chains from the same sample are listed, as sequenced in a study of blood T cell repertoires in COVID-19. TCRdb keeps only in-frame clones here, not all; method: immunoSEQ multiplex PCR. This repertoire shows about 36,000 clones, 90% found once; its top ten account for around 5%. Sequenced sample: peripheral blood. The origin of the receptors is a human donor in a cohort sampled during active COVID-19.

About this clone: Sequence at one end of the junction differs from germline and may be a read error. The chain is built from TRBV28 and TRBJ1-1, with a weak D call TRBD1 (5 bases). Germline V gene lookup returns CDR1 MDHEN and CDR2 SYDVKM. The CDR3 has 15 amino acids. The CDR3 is CASTLGSGRDTEAFF. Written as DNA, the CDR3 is TGTGCCAGCACTTTAGGTTCAGGGAGGGACACTGAAGCTTTCTTT.

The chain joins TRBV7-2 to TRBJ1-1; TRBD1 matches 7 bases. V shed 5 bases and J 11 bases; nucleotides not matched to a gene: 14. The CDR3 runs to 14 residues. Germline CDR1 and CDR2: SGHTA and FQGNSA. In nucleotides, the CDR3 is TGTGCCAGCAGCGAAAGACAGGGTATAAGTGTGGCTTTCTTT. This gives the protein CASSERQGISVAFF.

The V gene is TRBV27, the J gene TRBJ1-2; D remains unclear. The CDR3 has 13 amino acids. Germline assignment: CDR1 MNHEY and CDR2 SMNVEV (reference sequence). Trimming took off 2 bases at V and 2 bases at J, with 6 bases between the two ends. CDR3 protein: CASSLNRNYGYTF. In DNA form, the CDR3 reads TGTGCCAGCAGTTTAAACAGAAACTATGGCTACACCTTC.

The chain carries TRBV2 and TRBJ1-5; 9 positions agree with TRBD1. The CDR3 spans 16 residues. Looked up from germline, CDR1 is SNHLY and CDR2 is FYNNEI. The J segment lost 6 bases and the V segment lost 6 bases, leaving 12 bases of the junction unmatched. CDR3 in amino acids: CASRRTGQGTTQPQHF. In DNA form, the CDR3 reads TGTGCCAGCAGAAGAACCGGACAGGGGACGACTCAGCCCCAGCATTTT. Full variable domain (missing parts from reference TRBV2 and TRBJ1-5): EPEVTQTPSHQVTQMGQEVILRCVPISNHLYFYWYRQILGQKVEFLVSFYNNEISEKSEIFDDQFSVERPDGSNFTLKIRSTKLEDSAMYFCASRRTGQGTTQPQHFGDGTRLSIL.

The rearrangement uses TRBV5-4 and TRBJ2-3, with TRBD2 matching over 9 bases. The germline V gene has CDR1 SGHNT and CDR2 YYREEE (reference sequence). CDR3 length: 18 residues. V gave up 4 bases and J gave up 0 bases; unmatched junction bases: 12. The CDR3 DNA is TGTGCCAGCAGCAGGGGACCGGTAGCGGGAGTCAGCACAGATACGCAGTATTTT. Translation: CASSRGPVAGVSTDTQYF. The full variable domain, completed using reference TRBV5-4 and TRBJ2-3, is ETGVTQSPTHLIKTRGQQVTLRCSSQSGHNTVSWYQQALGQGPQFIFQYYREEENGRGNFPPRFSGLQFPNYSSELNVNALELDDSALYLCASSRGPVAGVSTDTQYFGPGTRLTVL.

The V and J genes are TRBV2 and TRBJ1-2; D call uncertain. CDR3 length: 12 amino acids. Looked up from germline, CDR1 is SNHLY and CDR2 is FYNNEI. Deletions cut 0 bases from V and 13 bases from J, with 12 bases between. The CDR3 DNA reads TGTGCCAGCAGTGAAGCCGGCAGCCGGGGCACCTTC. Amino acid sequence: CASSEAGSRGTF. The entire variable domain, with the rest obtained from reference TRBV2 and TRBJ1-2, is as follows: EPEVTQTPSHQVTQMGQEVILRCVPISNHLYFYWYRQILGQKVEFLVSFYNNEISEKSEIFDDQFSVERPDGSNFTLKIRSTKLEDSAMYFCASSEAGSRGTFGSGTRLTVV.

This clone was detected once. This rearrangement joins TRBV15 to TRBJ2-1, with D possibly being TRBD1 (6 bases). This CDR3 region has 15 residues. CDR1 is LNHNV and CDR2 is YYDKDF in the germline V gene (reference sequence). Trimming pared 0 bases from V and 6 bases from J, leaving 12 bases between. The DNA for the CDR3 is TGTGCCACCAGCAGAGAGGCAGGGGTAGGCAATGAGCAGTTCTTC. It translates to CATSREAGVGNEQFF.

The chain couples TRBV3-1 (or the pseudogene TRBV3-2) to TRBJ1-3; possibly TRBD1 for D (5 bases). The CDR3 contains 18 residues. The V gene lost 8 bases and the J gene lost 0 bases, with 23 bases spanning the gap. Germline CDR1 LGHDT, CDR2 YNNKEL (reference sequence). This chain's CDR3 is CASPNFTQDPSSGNTIYF. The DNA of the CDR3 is TGTGCCAGCCCTAATTTTACACAGGATCCTTCCTCTGGAAACACCATATATTTT.

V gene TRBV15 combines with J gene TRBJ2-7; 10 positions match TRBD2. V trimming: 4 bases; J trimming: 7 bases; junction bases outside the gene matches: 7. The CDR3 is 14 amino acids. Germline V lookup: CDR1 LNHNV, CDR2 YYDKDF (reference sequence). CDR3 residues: CATSTRTSGSEQYF. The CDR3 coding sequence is TGTGCCACCAGCACCAGGACTAGCGGTTCAGAGCAGTACTTC. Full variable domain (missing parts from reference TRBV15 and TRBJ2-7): DAMVIQNPRYQVTQFGKPVTLSCSQTLNHNVMYWYQQKSSQAPKLLFHYYDKDFNNEADTPDNFQSRRPNTSFCFLDIRSPGLGDTAMYLCATSTRTSGSEQYFGPGTRLTVT.

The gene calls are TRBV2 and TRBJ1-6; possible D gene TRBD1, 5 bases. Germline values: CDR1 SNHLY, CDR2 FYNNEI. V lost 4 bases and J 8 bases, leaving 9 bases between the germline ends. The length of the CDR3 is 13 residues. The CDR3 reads CASSVREDSPLHF. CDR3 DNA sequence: TGTGCCAGCAGTGTCAGGGAAGATTCACCCCTCCACTTT.